The clone carrying this T cell receptor (beta chain) was picked up many times. TCRdb redid the calling of the 5' RACE reads with MiXCR, one entry per CDR3 protein. Of over 40,000 distinct CDR3 sequences listed, 3.5% to 5.5% are singletons. This specimen belongs to a study of T cells of healthy individuals. The CDR3 is 12 amino acids. The germline V and J ends were trimmed by 1 base and 7 bases, with 5 bases remaining between them. This chain joins TRBV12-3 or TRBV12-4 and TRBJ1-5; D is undetermined. The receptor comes from a human donor in good health. This chain's CDR3 is CASSLGVQPQHF. DNA of the CDR3: TGTGCCAGCAGTTTAGGGGTCCAGCCCCAGCATTTT.